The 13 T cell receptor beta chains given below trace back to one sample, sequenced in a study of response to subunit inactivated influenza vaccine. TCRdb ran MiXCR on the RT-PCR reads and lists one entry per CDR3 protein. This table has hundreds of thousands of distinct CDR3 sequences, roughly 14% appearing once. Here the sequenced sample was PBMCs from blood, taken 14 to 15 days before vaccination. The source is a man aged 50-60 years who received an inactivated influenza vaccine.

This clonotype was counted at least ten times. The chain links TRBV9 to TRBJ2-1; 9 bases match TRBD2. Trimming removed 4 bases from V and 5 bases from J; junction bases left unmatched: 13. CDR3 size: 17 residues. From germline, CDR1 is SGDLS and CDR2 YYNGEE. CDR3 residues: CASSSTLGLAENNEQFF. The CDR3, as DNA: TGTGCCAGCAGCTCCACCCTGGGACTAGCAGAGAACAATGAGCAGTTCTTC. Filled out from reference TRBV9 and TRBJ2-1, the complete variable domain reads DSGVTQTPKHLITATGQRVTLRCSPRSGDLSVYWYQQSLDQGLQFLIQYYNGEERAKGNILERFSAQQFPDLHSELNLSSLELGDSALYFCASSSTLGLAENNEQFFGPGTRLTVL.

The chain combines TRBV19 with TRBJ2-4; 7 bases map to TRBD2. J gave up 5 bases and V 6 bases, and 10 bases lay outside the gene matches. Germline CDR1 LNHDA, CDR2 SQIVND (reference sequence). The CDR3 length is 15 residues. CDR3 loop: CASSQRAGVQNIQYF. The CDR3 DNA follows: TGTGCCAGTAGCCAGAGGGCGGGAGTCCAAAACATTCAGTACTTC.

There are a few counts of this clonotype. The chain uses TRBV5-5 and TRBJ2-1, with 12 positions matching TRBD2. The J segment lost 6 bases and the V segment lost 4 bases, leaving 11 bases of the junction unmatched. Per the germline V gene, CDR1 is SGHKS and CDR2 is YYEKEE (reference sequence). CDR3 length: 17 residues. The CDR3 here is CASSPRLAGEPFNEQFF. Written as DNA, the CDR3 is TGTGCCAGCAGCCCTCGACTAGCGGGAGAGCCCTTCAATGAGCAGTTCTTC.

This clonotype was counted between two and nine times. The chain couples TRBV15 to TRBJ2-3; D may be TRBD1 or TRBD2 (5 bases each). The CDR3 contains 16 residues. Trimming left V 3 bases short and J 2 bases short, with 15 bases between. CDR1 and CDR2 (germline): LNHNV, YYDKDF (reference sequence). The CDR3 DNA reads TGTGCCACCAGCAGGGGACGAGCGGACTTCACAGATACGCAGTATTTT. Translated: CATSRGRADFTDTQYF.

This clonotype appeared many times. The CDR3 protein is CATSRDVGFYNEQFF. The CDR3 DNA reads as TGTGCCACCAGCAGAGATGTTGGGTTCTACAATGAGCAGTTCTTC. The gene calls are TRBV15 and TRBJ2-1; no reliable D call. V was shortened by 0 bases and J by 3 bases, with 9 bases between the two germline ends. This CDR3 contains 15 residues. The germline gives CDR1 LNHNV, CDR2 YYDKDF (reference sequence). Full variable domain (missing parts from reference TRBV15 and TRBJ2-1): DAMVIQNPRYQVTQFGKPVTLSCSQTLNHNVMYWYQQKSSQAPKLLFHYYDKDFNNEADTPDNFQSRRPNTSFCFLDIRSPGLGDTAMYLCATSRDVGFYNEQFFGPGTRLTVL.

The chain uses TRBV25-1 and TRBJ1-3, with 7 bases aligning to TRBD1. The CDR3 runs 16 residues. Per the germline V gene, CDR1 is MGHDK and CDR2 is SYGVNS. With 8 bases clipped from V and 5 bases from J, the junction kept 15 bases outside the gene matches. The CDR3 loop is CASRQTGDSGRNTIYF. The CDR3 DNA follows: TGTGCCAGCCGACAAACCGGGGACAGCGGAAGAAACACCATATATTTT.

The chain's CDR3 is CASTRSGALGTDTQYF. DNA for the CDR3: TGTGCCAGCACCCGATCGGGGGCGCTTGGCACAGATACGCAGTATTTT. The chain carries TRBV6-1 and TRBJ2-3, with D possibly called TRBD1 or TRBD2 (6 bases each). Trimming shortened V by 7 bases and J by 1 base, and 18 bases separated the two germline ends. This CDR3 has 16 residues. In germline, CDR1 is MNHNS, CDR2 SASEGT.

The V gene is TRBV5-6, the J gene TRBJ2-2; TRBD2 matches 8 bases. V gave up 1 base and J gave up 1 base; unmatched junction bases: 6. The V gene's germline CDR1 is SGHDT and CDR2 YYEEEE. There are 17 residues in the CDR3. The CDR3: CASSLYRGGMNTGELFF. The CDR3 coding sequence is TGTGCCAGCAGCTTGTACCGGGGGGGGATGAACACCGGGGAGCTGTTTTTT.

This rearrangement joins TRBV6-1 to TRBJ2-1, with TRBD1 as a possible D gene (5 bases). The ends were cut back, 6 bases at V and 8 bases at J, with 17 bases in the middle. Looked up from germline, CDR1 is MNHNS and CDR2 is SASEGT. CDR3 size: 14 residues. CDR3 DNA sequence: TGTGCCAGCAGGACGTCAGGGATAGATGATGAGCAGTTCTTC. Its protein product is CASRTSGIDDEQFF.

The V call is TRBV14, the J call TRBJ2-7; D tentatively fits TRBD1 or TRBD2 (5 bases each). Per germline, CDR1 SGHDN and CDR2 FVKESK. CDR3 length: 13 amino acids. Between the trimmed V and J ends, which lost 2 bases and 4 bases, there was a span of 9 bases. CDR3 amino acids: CASSQTGPYEQYF. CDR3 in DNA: TGTGCCAGCAGCCAAACGGGGCCTTACGAGCAGTACTTC.

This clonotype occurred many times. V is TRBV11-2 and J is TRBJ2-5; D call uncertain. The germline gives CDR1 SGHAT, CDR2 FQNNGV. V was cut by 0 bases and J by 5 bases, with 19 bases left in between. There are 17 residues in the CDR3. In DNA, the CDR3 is TGTGCCAGCAGCTTAGAGGTGTCCCCAGGTCTCAGGGAGACCCAGTACTTC. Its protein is CASSLEVSPGLRETQYF.

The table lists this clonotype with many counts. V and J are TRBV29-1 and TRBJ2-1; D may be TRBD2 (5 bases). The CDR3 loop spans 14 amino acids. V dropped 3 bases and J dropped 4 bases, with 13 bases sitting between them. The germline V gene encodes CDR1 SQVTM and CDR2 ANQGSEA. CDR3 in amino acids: CSVEFGLLYNEQFF. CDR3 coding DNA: TGCAGCGTTGAGTTCGGACTTCTGTACAATGAGCAGTTCTTC.

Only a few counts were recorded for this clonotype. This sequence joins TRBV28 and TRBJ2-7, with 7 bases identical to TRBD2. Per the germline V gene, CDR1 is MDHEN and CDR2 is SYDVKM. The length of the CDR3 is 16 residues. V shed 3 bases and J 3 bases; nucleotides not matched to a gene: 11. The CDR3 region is CASSLVGGRGVYEQYF. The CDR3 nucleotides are TGTGCCAGCAGTTTGGTCGGGGGGAGAGGTGTCTACGAGCAGTACTTC.